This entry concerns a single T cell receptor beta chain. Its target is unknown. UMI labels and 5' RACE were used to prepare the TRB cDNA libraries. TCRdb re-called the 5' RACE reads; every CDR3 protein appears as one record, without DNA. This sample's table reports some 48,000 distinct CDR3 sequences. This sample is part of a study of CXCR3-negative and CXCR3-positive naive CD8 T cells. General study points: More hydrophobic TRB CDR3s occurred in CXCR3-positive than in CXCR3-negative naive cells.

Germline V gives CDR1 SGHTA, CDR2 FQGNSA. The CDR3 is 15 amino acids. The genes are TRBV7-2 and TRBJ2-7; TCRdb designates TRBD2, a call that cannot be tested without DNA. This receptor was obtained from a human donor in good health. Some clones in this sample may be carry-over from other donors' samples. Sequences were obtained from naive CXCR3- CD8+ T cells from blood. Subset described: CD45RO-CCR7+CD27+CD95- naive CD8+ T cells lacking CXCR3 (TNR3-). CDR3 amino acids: CASSSTGTSLHEQYF.